The rows below give T cell receptor beta chains drawn from one sample of a study of shared T cell receptors in the human thymus. Repertoires were generated with immunoSEQ multiplex PCR, while TCRdb's copy carries only in-frame clones and drops some. This sample has 600,000 to 900,000 clones, with approximately 85% found just once. The same sample was also studied in work on human thymus T cells.

Sequenced input: thymocytes. Receptors were obtained from a girl in the first two years of life with a congenital heart defect. CDR3s include the opening cysteine and the closing phenylalanine or tryptophan. The order of the fields is J gene, V gene, D gene, clone size, CDR3 DNA, CDR3 protein. D genes are given only for firm matches. The size of a clone is reported for some rows only, either as once, few or many, or as a class for expanded clones.

j_call: TRBJ1-5
v_call: TRBV27
d_call: -
clone_size: -
cdr3_nt: TGTGCCAGCAGTTTACGGGTCGTTCGAGGGCAAATTGATCAGCCCCAGCATTTT
cdr3_aa: CASSLRVVRGQIDQPQHF

j_call: TRBJ1-1
v_call: TRBV7-9
d_call: TRBD1
clone_size: -
cdr3_nt: TGTGCCAGCAGCTTAGGAGGACAGGGGGCGCGCCCTGAAGCTTTCTTT
cdr3_aa: CASSLGGQGARPEAFF

j_call: TRBJ1-6
v_call: TRBV27
d_call: -
clone_size: few
cdr3_nt: TGTGCCAGCAGCCACAAGAGCGTAAACTATAATTCACCCCTCCACTTT
cdr3_aa: CASSHKSVNYNSPLHF

j_call: TRBJ2-7
v_call: TRBV27
d_call: -
clone_size: -
cdr3_nt: TGTGCCAGCAGCCTATACCCCCGCTCGCAGGGGCATCCCTACGAGCAGTACTTC
cdr3_aa: CASSLYPRSQGHPYEQYF

j_call: TRBJ2-3
v_call: TRBV7-2
d_call: -
clone_size: -
cdr3_nt: TGTGCCAGCAGAACCTATCTGCGGGTTATCACAGATACGCAGTATTTT
cdr3_aa: CASRTYLRVITDTQYF

j_call: TRBJ1-6
v_call: TRBV4-1
d_call: -
clone_size: once
cdr3_nt: TGCGCCAGCAGCCAAGTTAGCGAGTATAATTCACCCCTCCACTTT
cdr3_aa: CASSQVSEYNSPLHF

j_call: TRBJ1-2
v_call: TRBV5-1
d_call: TRBD1
clone_size: -
cdr3_nt: TGCGCCAGCAGTCATCGACAGGGGGGAAACTATGGCTACACCTTC
cdr3_aa: CASSHRQGGNYGYTF

j_call: TRBJ2-3
v_call: TRBV5-1
d_call: TRBD1
clone_size: once
cdr3_nt: TGCGCCAGCAGCTTGGCCCTCAGGGGGCGCACAGATACGCAGTATTTT
cdr3_aa: CASSLALRGRTDTQYF

j_call: TRBJ2-3
v_call: TRBV27
d_call: TRBD2
clone_size: few
cdr3_nt: TGTGCCAGCAGCCTCCGTAGTAGCGGGGTGTGGGATACGCAGTATTTT
cdr3_aa: CASSLRSSGVWDTQYF

j_call: TRBJ2-7
v_call: TRBV6-1
d_call: TRBD2
clone_size: -
cdr3_nt: TGTGCCAGCAGTGAAGCAGCGGGGGGCCTTCTGCGCGAGCAGTACTTC
cdr3_aa: CASSEAAGGLLREQYF

j_call: TRBJ2-7
v_call: TRBV6-5
d_call: TRBD1
clone_size: -
cdr3_nt: TGTGCCAGCAGAGAGAACGCAGGGGGTCCCTACGAGCAGTACTTC
cdr3_aa: CASRENAGGPYEQYF

j_call: TRBJ1-2
v_call: TRBV10-3
d_call: TRBD1
clone_size: -
cdr3_nt: TGTGCCATCACCGGACAGGGTAACTATGGCTACACCTTC
cdr3_aa: CAITGQGNYGYTF

j_call: TRBJ1-1
v_call: TRBV7-9
d_call: TRBD1
clone_size: -
cdr3_nt: TGTGCCAGCAGCTTTCTGACAGGGAGGACTGAAGCTTTCTTT
cdr3_aa: CASSFLTGRTEAFF

j_call: TRBJ2-7
v_call: TRBV18
d_call: -
clone_size: -
cdr3_nt: TGTGCCAGCTCACCGCGGGGGCACTCCTACGAGCAGTACTTC
cdr3_aa: CASSPRGHSYEQYF

j_call: TRBJ2-4
v_call: TRBV5-1
d_call: TRBD2
clone_size: -
cdr3_nt: TGCGCCAGCAGCTTGGGGCTAGCGGGGGGGAAAAACATTCAGTACTTC
cdr3_aa: CASSLGLAGGKNIQYF

j_call: TRBJ2-2
v_call: TRBV4-2
d_call: -
clone_size: -
cdr3_nt: TGTGCCAGCAGCCAAGATCCCTCCACCGGGGAGCTGTTTTTT
cdr3_aa: CASSQDPSTGELFF

j_call: TRBJ2-5
v_call: TRBV27
d_call: -
clone_size: -
cdr3_nt: TGTGCCAGCAGGGAAGTTGTGGGGCGGGAGACCCAGTACTTC
cdr3_aa: CASREVVGRETQYF

j_call: TRBJ1-6
v_call: TRBV5-1
d_call: TRBD1
clone_size: -
cdr3_nt: TGCGCCAGCAGCGCGGGACAGGGAAGGGATTCACCCCTCCACTTT
cdr3_aa: CASSAGQGRDSPLHF

j_call: TRBJ2-1
v_call: TRBV5-6
d_call: -
clone_size: -
cdr3_nt: TGTGCCAGCAGCTTGACAGGGCCTAGCGGTTACAATGAGCAGTTCTTC
cdr3_aa: CASSLTGPSGYNEQFF

j_call: TRBJ2-2
v_call: TRBV6-1
d_call: -
clone_size: -
cdr3_nt: TGTGCCAGCAGTGCCCACTGCTACCACGGGGCCGGGGAGCTGTTTTTT
cdr3_aa: CASSAHCYHGAGELFF

j_call: TRBJ2-5
v_call: TRBV7-2
d_call: TRBD2
clone_size: -
cdr3_nt: TGTGCCAGCAGCTTCGGGGGGGTGCAGGAGACCCAGTACTTC
cdr3_aa: CASSFGGVQETQYF

j_call: TRBJ1-5
v_call: TRBV6-5
d_call: -
clone_size: -
cdr3_nt: TGTGCCAGCACACACGCCCGGGGTTACCAGCCCCAGCATTTT
cdr3_aa: CASTHARGYQPQHF

j_call: TRBJ2-4
v_call: TRBV5-6
d_call: TRBD2
clone_size: -
cdr3_nt: TGTGCCAGCAGCTTGACCGGGGGGGCGGGCATTCAGTACTTC
cdr3_aa: CASSLTGGAGIQYF

j_call: TRBJ2-7
v_call: TRBV27
d_call: -
clone_size: -
cdr3_nt: TGTGCCAGCGGCGACTTACAGGGTTTGACCTACGAGCAGTACTTC
cdr3_aa: CASGDLQGLTYEQYF

j_call: TRBJ2-1
v_call: TRBV10-3
d_call: -
clone_size: -
cdr3_nt: TGTGCCATCAATTTCTCCCCAGGGGGGTCCTACAATGAGCAGTTCTTC
cdr3_aa: CAINFSPGGSYNEQFF

j_call: TRBJ2-2
v_call: TRBV30
d_call: TRBD1
clone_size: -
cdr3_nt: TGTGCCTGGAACAGGGGGCCAGTTTCCGGGGAGCTGTTTTTT
cdr3_aa: CAWNRGPVSGELFF

j_call: TRBJ2-1
v_call: TRBV7-9
d_call: -
clone_size: -
cdr3_nt: TGTGCCAGCAGCCCTATTAGGGGTCCGAGACGCTACAATGAGCAGTTCTTC
cdr3_aa: CASSPIRGPRRYNEQFF

j_call: TRBJ2-3
v_call: TRBV7-6
d_call: TRBD1
clone_size: -
cdr3_nt: TGTGCCAGCAGCTCGGCGCCGGGACAGAGCACAGATACGCAGTATTTT
cdr3_aa: CASSSAPGQSTDTQYF

j_call: TRBJ2-5
v_call: TRBV28
d_call: -
clone_size: -
cdr3_nt: TGTGCCAGCAGACGGGACAAAGACCAAGAGACCCAGTACTTC
cdr3_aa: CASRRDKDQETQYF

j_call: TRBJ1-1
v_call: TRBV11-2
d_call: -
clone_size: -
cdr3_nt: TGTGCCAGCCGGGGCACTGAAGCTTTCTTT
cdr3_aa: CASRGTEAFF

j_call: TRBJ1-1
v_call: TRBV14
d_call: -
clone_size: -
cdr3_nt: TGTGCCAGCAGCCCGACAGCGAACACTGAAGCTTTCTTT
cdr3_aa: CASSPTANTEAFF

j_call: TRBJ1-1
v_call: TRBV5-5
d_call: -
clone_size: -
cdr3_nt: TGTGCCAGCAGCTTGTGCGAGGGTGGGATGAACACTGAAGCTTTCTTT
cdr3_aa: CASSLCEGGMNTEAFF

j_call: TRBJ2-7
v_call: TRBV19
d_call: -
clone_size: -
cdr3_nt: TGTGCCAGTAAAAACCCTAAAGACAACTACGAGCAGTACTTC
cdr3_aa: CASKNPKDNYEQYF

j_call: TRBJ1-2
v_call: TRBV5-1
d_call: -
clone_size: -
cdr3_nt: TGCGCCAGCAGCTTCCGGCAGGGGCCTGGCTACACCTTC
cdr3_aa: CASSFRQGPGYTF

j_call: TRBJ1-6
v_call: TRBV7-9
d_call: -
clone_size: -
cdr3_nt: TGTGCCAGCAGCCGAATCAGTCATTCACCCCTCCACTTT
cdr3_aa: CASSRISHSPLHF

j_call: TRBJ2-1
v_call: TRBV7-9
d_call: -
clone_size: -
cdr3_nt: TGTGCCAGCAGCCCCCGACTGGTAACATACAATGAGCAGTTCTTC
cdr3_aa: CASSPRLVTYNEQFF

j_call: TRBJ1-2
v_call: TRBV6-6
d_call: -
clone_size: -
cdr3_nt: TGTGCCAGCAGCCAACGGACTGGAGGCTATGGCTACACCTTC
cdr3_aa: CASSQRTGGYGYTF